These T cell receptor beta chains were read from a single sample in a study of blood T cell repertoires in COVID-19. Measured with immunoSEQ multiplex PCR; TCRdb has only the in-frame clones, and not every one. The sample has about 35,000 clones, approximately 78% seen once. What was sequenced was peripheral blood. The receptor source for this set is an elderly man with active or convalescent COVID-19. Both conserved end residues are part of each CDR3. The D gene is left open where the match is weak. The listing skips clone size in some rows; elsewhere it reads once, few, many or a size class.

size	J	D	V	length	DNA	CDR3
few	TRBJ1-1	TRBD1	TRBV18	14	TGTGCCAGCTCCCTTGGACAGGGGGACGCTGAAGCTTTCTTT	CASSLGQGDAEAFF
.	TRBJ2-3	.	TRBV29-1	13	TGCAGCGTTGGGGAGTTCAGTGGAGATACGCAGTATTTT	CSVGEFSGDTQYF
.	TRBJ1-1	TRBD1	TRBV5-1	14	TGCGCCAGCAGCGCCGGACAGGAGGAGGATAGGGCTTTCTTT	CASSAGQEEDRAFF
.	TRBJ2-7	TRBD2	TRBV11-3	14	TGTGCCAGCAGCCTCGGGAGGGTGTCCTACGAGCAGTACTTC	CASSLGRVSYEQYF
.	TRBJ1-2	TRBD1	TRBV5-1	16	TGCGCCAGCAGCTTATCCCCGGGACAGGGGGACTATGGCTACACCTTC	CASSLSPGQGDYGYTF
.	TRBJ1-3	TRBD1	TRBV28	17	TGTGCCAGCAGTTTAACAGGGGACCTACCCTCTGGAAACACCATATATTTT	CASSLTGDLPSGNTIYF
.	TRBJ2-2	.	TRBV7-6	18	TGTGCCAGCAGCTTATTTATCAGGGTATTGGAGAACACCGGGGAGCTGTTTTTT	CASSLFIRVLENTGELFF
.	TRBJ2-3	TRBD2	TRBV24-1	14	TGTGCCACCAGGGGACTAGCGGACACAGATACGCAGTATTTT	CATRGLADTDTQYF
.	TRBJ1-1	.	TRBV12-5	12	TGTGCTAGTGCCCGGTTGAACACTGAAGCTTTCTTT	CASARLNTEAFF
.	TRBJ2-2	TRBD2	TRBV24-1	14	TGTGCCACCAGTGACCTGGGAGGGACCGGGGAGCTGTTTTTT	CATSDLGGTGELFF
.	TRBJ2-3	TRBD2	TRBV27	16	TGTGCCAGCAGTTTATCGAGCGGGAGGAGTACAGATACGCAGTATTTT	CASSLSSGRSTDTQYF
.	TRBJ2-1	TRBD2	TRBV5-1	15	TGCGCCAGCAGCCCGGGACTAGCGGAGTACAATGAGCAGTTCTTC	CASSPGLAEYNEQFF
few	TRBJ2-7	TRBD2	TRBV5-3	18	TGTGCCAGAAGCCGACCCTCTAGCGGGGATTGGGAAAATTGCGAGCAGTACTTC	CARSRPSSGDWENCEQYF
few	TRBJ1-1	TRBD1	TRBV7-8	16	TGTGCCAGCAACCCATTTACAGGGGCGATGAACACTGAAGCTTTCTTT	CASNPFTGAMNTEAFF
.	TRBJ2-1	.	TRBV6-5	13	TGTGCCAGCAGTCAGACTAGATTCAATGAGCAGTTCTTC	CASSQTRFNEQFF
.	TRBJ2-2	.	TRBV4-3	16	TGCGCCAGCAGCCAAGATTCGGGCAGGGACACCGGGGAGCTGTTTTTT	CASSQDSGRDTGELFF
.	TRBJ2-6	.	TRBV19	16	TGTGCCAGTAATCCCACGGTCCTCTCTGGGGCCAACGTCCTGACTTTC	CASNPTVLSGANVLTF
.	TRBJ2-1	.	TRBV9	13	TGTGCCAGCACACCGACAGGTCCCAATGAGCAGTTCTTC	CASTPTGPNEQFF
once	TRBJ2-7	.	TRBV7-2	13	TGTGCCAGCAGTAAAGACCTGGGGGGCGAGCAGTACTTC	CASSKDLGGEQYF
few	TRBJ1-1	TRBD1	TRBV5-5	15	TGTGCCAGCAGTTTTATACGGACAGGGGGGGCTGAAGCTTTCTTT	CASSFIRTGGAEAFF
.	TRBJ2-7	.	TRBV11-2	14	TGTGCCAGCAGCTCGAACAGGGTGTTAGGCGAGCAGTACTTC	CASSSNRVLGEQYF
.	TRBJ1-2	TRBD1	TRBV6-5	14	TGTGCCAGCACCAGGGGGCCCGCTAACTATGGCTACACCTTC	CASTRGPANYGYTF
.	TRBJ2-3	.	TRBV5-4	13	TGTGCCAGCAGCACCACTAGCACAGATACGCAGTATTTT	CASSTTSTDTQYF
.	TRBJ2-1	TRBD2	TRBV25-1	15	TGTGCCAGCAGCCCTAAGCGGGGCCTAAACAATGAGCAGTTCTTC	CASSPKRGLNNEQFF
.	TRBJ2-7	TRBD2	TRBV6-5	14	TGTGCCAGCACTGTTAGCGGGCCTGCCTACGAGCAGTACTTC	CASTVSGPAYEQYF
.	TRBJ1-3	.	TRBV11-2	14	TGTGCCAGCAGCTTGGGGAGCTCTGGAAACACCATATATTTT	CASSLGSSGNTIYF
once	TRBJ1-5	.	TRBV28	13	TGTGCCAGCAGTCCCAATAGCAATCAGCCCCAGCATTTT	CASSPNSNQPQHF
.	TRBJ2-5	TRBD2	TRBV11-3	15	TGTGCCAGCAGCCATTTAGCGGGAGTGGATGAGACCCAGTACTTC	CASSHLAGVDETQYF
.	TRBJ1-5	.	TRBV19	15	TGTGCCAGTAGAAGGGGCCAGTTTAGCAATCAGCCCCAGCATTTT	CASRRGQFSNQPQHF
.	TRBJ2-3	.	TRBV5-1	15	TGCGCCAGCAGCTTCACTAGCCGTGGTGCAGATACGCAGTATTTT	CASSFTSRGADTQYF
once	TRBJ2-3	TRBD2	TRBV6-5	15	TGTGCCAGCAGGTTGACTAGCGGGTCCACAGATACGCAGTATTTT	CASRLTSGSTDTQYF
.	TRBJ1-2	.	TRBV24-1	12	TGTGCCACCAGTGATCCCTTCTATGGCTACACCTTC	CATSDPFYGYTF
once	TRBJ2-2	TRBD1	TRBV9	17	TGTGCCAGCAGCGTAGCTGACAGGGGACCTGGGACCGGGGAGCTGTTTTTT	CASSVADRGPGTGELFF
.	TRBJ2-3	.	TRBV6-1	15	TGTGCCAGCAGTGAATCGGTTACTCCGACAGATACGCAGTATTTT	CASSESVTPTDTQYF
few	TRBJ2-7	.	TRBV12-3/TRBV12-4	12	TGTGCCAGCAGTCGCGTAGCCTACGAGCAGTACTTC	CASSRVAYEQYF
.	TRBJ2-5	.	TRBV4-1	14	TGCGCCAGCAGCCGCTATTCGGAGGGAGAGACCCAGTACTTC	CASSRYSEGETQYF
.	TRBJ1-4	.	TRBV6-5	14	TGTGCCAGTTCTCGAGGGTGGGCTAATGAAAAACTGTTTTTT	CASSRGWANEKLFF
.	TRBJ1-6	.	TRBV3-1/TRBV3-2	15	TGTGCCAGCAGCCAAGACCAGGGTTGGTATTCACCCCTCCACTTT	CASSQDQGWYSPLHF
.	TRBJ1-4	TRBD1	TRBV27	15	TGTGCCAGCAGTCTCACCGGGACAGTGAATGAAAAACTGTTTTTT	CASSLTGTVNEKLFF
.	TRBJ1-1	.	TRBV6-5	11	TGTGCCAGCAGCCGGGGGAGAGAAGCTTTCTTT	CASSRGREAFF
.	TRBJ2-5	.	TRBV3-1/TRBV3-2	15	TGTGCCAGCAGCCAAAGAGGCACTATTCAAGAGACCCAGTACTTC	CASSQRGTIQETQYF
.	TRBJ1-1	.	TRBV2	14	TGTGCCAGCGGGGCAAGGACAGCGGGAGGTGAAGCTTTCTTT	CASGARTAGGEAFF
.	TRBJ2-3	TRBD2	TRBV28	15	TGTGCCAGCAGTTCCCCTAGCGGGAGCACAGATACGCAGTATTTT	CASSSPSGSTDTQYF
.	TRBJ2-1	TRBD2	TRBV7-2	15	TGTGCCAGCAGCTTAGTGGGCGGGAGTGCGAATGAGCAGTTCTTC	CASSLVGGSANEQFF
.	TRBJ2-1	.	TRBV21-1	20	TGTGCCAGCAGCAAACCGTCGGACAGGGGGATCGTGAGCTCCTACAATGAGCAGTTCTTC	CASSKPSDRGIVSSYNEQFF
.	TRBJ1-3	.	TRBV14	15	TGTGCCAGCAGCCAAGATTTGTACTCTGGAAACACCATATATTTT	CASSQDLYSGNTIYF
.	TRBJ1-2	.	TRBV7-2	14	TGTGCCAGCTCACTATCAAGGGGGACCTATGGCTACACCTTC	CASSLSRGTYGYTF
.	TRBJ2-3	TRBD2	TRBV2	19	TGTGCCAGCAGTGAGGGGGGGCTCCTAGCGGGAGGATATACAGATACGCAGTATTTT	CASSEGGLLAGGYTDTQYF
.	TRBJ1-2	.	TRBV27	15	TGTGCCAGCAGGCCGACTCGGACAGAGCGCTATGGCTACACCTTC	CASRPTRTERYGYTF
.	TRBJ1-3	.	TRBV5-4	16	TGTGCCAGCAGCTTGACAGACAGAGCCGCTGGAAACACCATATATTTT	CASSLTDRAAGNTIYF
.	TRBJ2-1	TRBD2	TRBV7-2	16	TGTGCCAGCAGCTCAGGGACTAGCGGGAGTTACAATGAGCAGTTCTTC	CASSSGTSGSYNEQFF
few	TRBJ2-1	TRBD2	TRBV30	15	TGTGCCTGGAGGGGACTAGCGGGAGGCTACAATGAGCAGTTCTTC	CAWRGLAGGYNEQFF
.	TRBJ2-3	TRBD2	TRBV18	19	TGTGCCAGCTCACCACTTACTAGCGGGAGAAGGTTAAACACAGATACGCAGTATTTT	CASSPLTSGRRLNTDTQYF
.	TRBJ2-5	.	TRBV5-1	12	TGCGCCAGCAGCTTGGGAGTAGAGACCCAGTACTTC	CASSLGVETQYF
few	TRBJ2-6	.	TRBV3-1/TRBV3-2	14	TGTGCCAGCAGCCAACGAGCGGGGGCCAACGTCCTGACTTTC	CASSQRAGANVLTF
.	TRBJ2-7	TRBD1	TRBV19	15	TGTGCCAGTAGTATGAGGGGCAGGGGGCTGAACGAGCAGTACTTC	CASSMRGRGLNEQYF